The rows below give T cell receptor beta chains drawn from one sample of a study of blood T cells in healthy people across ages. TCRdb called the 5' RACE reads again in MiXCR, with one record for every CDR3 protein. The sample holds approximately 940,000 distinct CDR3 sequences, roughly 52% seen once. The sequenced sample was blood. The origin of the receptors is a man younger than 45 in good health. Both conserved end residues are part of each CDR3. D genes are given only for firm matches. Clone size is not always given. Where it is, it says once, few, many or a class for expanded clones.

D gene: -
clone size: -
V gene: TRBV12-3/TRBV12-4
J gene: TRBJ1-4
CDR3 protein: CASSSNSLNEKLFF
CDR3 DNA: TGTGCCAGCAGTTCCAACAGCTTAAATGAAAAACTGTTTTTT

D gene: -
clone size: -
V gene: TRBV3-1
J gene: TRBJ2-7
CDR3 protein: CASSQSSPGDYEQYF
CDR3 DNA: TGTGCCAGCAGCCAATCGAGCCCGGGGGACTACGAGCAGTACTTC

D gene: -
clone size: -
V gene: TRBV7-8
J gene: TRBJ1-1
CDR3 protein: CASSLTREGNTEAFF
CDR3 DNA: TGTGCCAGCAGCTTAACCCGGGAGGGGAACACTGAAGCTTTCTTT

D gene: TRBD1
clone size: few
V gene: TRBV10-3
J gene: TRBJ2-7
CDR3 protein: CAIRTGGSSYEQYF
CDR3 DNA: TGTGCCATCAGGACAGGGGGAAGCTCCTACGAGCAGTACTTC

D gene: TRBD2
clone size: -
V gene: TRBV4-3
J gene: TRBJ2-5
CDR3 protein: CASSMGRGKSETQYF
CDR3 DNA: TGCGCCAGCAGTATGGGGAGGGGAAAGAGCGAGACCCAGTACTTC

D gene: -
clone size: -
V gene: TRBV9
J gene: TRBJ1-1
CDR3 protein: CASSVGREIINTEAFF
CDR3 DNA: TGTGCCAGCAGCGTCGGTCGGGAGATTATAAACACTGAAGCTTTCTTT

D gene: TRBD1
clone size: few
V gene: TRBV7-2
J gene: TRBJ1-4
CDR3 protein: CASSPRQGTEKLFF
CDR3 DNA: TGTGCCAGCAGCCCTAGACAGGGTACTGAAAAACTGTTTTTT

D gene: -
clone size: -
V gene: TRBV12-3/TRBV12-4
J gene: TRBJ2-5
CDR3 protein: CASSLRQVFQETQYF
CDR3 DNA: TGTGCCAGCAGTTTGAGACAGGTCTTTCAAGAGACCCAGTACTTC

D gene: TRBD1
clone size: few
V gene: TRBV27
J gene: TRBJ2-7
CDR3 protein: CASRRSGTGGYEQYF
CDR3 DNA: TGTGCCAGCAGAAGATCAGGGACAGGGGGCTACGAGCAGTACTTC

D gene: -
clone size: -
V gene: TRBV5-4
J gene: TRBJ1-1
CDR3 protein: CASSLGSRATGMNTEAFF
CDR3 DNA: TGTGCCAGCAGCTTGGGGTCCCGTGCGACAGGAATGAACACTGAAGCTTTCTTT

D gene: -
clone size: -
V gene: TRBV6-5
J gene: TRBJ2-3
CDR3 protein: CASSQRASTDTQYF
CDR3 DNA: TGTGCCAGCAGCCAAAGGGCTAGCACAGATACGCAGTATTTT

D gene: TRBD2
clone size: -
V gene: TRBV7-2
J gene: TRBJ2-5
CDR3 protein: CASSPQSGGAQETQYF
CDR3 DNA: TGTGCCAGCAGCCCCCAGAGCGGGGGAGCCCAAGAGACCCAGTACTTC

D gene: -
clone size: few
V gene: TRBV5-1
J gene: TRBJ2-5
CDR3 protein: CASRYGEETQYF
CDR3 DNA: TGCGCCAGCAGGTACGGGGAGGAGACCCAGTACTTC

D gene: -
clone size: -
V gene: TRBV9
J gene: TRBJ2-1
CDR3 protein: CASSLQGAGYNEQFF
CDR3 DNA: TGTGCCAGCAGCTTACAGGGCGCGGGCTACAATGAGCAGTTCTTC

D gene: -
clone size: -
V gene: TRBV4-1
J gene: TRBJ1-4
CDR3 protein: CASSQDVGATNEKLFF
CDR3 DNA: TGCGCCAGCAGCCAAGATGTCGGTGCAACTAATGAAAAACTGTTTTTT

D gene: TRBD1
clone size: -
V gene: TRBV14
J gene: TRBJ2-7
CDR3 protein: CASSQQGAHEQYF
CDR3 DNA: TGTGCCAGCAGCCAACAGGGGGCACACGAGCAGTACTTC

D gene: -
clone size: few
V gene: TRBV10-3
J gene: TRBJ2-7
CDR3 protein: CAISTIQQGGEQYF
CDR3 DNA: TGTGCCATCAGTACCATCCAACAGGGTGGCGAGCAGTACTTC

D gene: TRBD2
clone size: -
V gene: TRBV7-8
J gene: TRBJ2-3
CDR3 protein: CASSYIPPGGGTDTQYF
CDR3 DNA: TGTGCCAGCAGCTACATTCCGCCGGGGGGAGGCACAGATACGCAGTATTTT

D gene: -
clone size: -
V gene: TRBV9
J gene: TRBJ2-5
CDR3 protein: CASSVGIVETQYF
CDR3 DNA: TGTGCCAGCAGCGTAGGAATCGTGGAGACCCAGTACTTC

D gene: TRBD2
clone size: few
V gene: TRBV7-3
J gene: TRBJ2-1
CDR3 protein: CASSLSARGGHRNEQFF
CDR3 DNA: TGTGCCAGCAGCTTATCGGCGCGGGGGGGCCACAGGAATGAGCAGTTCTTC

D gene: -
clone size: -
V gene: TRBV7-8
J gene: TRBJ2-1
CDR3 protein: CASSLFLNEQFF
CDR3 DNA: TGTGCCAGCAGCTTATTCCTCAATGAGCAGTTCTTC

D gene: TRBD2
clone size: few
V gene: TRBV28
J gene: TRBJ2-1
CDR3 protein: CASSLRAGGYYNEQFF
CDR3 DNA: TGTGCCAGCAGTTTAAGAGCGGGGGGGTATTACAATGAGCAGTTCTTC

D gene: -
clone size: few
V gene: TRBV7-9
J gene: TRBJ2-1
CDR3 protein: CASSSSRLRDNEQFF
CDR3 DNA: TGTGCCAGCAGCTCCTCCCGGTTGAGAGACAATGAGCAGTTCTTC

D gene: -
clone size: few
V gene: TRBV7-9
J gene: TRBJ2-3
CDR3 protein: CASSPSTGWTDTQYF
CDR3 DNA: TGTGCCAGCAGCCCAAGTACAGGGTGGACAGATACGCAGTATTTT

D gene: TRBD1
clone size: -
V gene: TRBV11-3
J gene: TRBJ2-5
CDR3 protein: CASSDRGQDETQYF
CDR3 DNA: TGTGCCAGCAGCGACAGGGGACAGGACGAGACCCAGTACTTC

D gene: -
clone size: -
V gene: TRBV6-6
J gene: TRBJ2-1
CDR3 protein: CASSDSGPDNEQFF
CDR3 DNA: TGTGCCAGCAGTGACTCGGGGCCAGACAATGAGCAGTTCTTC

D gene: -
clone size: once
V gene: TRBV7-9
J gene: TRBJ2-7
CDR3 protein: CASSFPAVGEQYF
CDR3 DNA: TGTGCCAGCAGCTTCCCTGCGGTAGGCGAGCAGTACTTC

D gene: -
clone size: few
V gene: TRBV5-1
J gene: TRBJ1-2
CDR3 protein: CASSLGLGVDGYTF
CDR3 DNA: TGCGCCAGCAGCTTGGGTTTGGGGGTGGATGGCTACACCTTC

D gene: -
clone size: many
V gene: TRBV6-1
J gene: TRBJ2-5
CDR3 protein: CASSAGEWKTQYF
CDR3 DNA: TGTGCCAGCAGTGCTGGGGAGTGGAAGACCCAGTACTTC

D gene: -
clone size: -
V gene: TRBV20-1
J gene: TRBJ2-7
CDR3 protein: CSALVGYTYEQYF
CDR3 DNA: TGCAGTGCCCTAGTCGGCTATACCTACGAGCAGTACTTC

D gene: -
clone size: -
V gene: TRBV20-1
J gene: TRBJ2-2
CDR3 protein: CSARSGPGELFF
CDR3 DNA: TGCAGTGCTAGATCGGGGCCCGGGGAGCTGTTTTTT

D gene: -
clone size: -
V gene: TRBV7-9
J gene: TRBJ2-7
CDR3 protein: CASSNPRAGTNYEQYF
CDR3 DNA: TGTGCCAGCAGCAACCCTCGTGCGGGGACGAACTACGAGCAGTACTTC

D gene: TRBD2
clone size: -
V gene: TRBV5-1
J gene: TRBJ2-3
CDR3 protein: CASSSLAGAYTDTQYF
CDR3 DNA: TGCGCCAGCAGCAGTTTAGCGGGGGCCTACACAGATACGCAGTATTTT

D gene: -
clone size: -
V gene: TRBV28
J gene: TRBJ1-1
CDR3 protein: CASRPMNTEAFF
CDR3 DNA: TGTGCCAGCAGACCTATGAACACTGAAGCTTTCTTT

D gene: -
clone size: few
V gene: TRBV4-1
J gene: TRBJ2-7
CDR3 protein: CASRQTGKSYEQYF
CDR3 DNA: TGCGCCAGCAGGCAGACAGGCAAATCCTACGAGCAGTACTTC

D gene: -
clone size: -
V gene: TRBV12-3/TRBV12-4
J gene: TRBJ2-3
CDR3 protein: CASSSEGVNLWDTQYF
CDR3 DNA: TGTGCCAGCAGTTCCGAGGGGGTAAATTTATGGGATACGCAGTATTTT

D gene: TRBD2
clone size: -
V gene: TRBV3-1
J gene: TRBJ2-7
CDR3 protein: CASRGGLFYEQYF
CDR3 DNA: TGTGCCAGCCGCGGGGGGCTCTTCTACGAGCAGTACTTC

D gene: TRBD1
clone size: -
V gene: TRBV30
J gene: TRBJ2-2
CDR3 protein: CAWTGGASGELFF
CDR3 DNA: TGTGCCTGGACAGGGGGCGCATCCGGGGAGCTGTTTTTT

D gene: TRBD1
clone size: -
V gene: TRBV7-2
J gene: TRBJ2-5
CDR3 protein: CASSDRETQETQYF
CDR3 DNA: TGTGCCAGCAGCGACAGGGAAACACAAGAGACCCAGTACTTC

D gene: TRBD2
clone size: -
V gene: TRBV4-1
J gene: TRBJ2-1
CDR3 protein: CASSHGGGGPDYNEQFF
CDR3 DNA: TGCGCCAGCAGCCATGGAGGCGGGGGGCCGGACTACAATGAGCAGTTCTTC

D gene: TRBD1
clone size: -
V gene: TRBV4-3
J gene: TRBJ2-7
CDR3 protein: CASSQDGTGASEQYF
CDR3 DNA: TGCGCCAGCAGCCAAGATGGGACAGGGGCGAGCGAGCAGTACTTC

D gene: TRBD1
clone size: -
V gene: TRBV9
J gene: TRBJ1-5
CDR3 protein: CASSVEGTGRNQPQHF
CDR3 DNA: TGTGCCAGCAGCGTAGAAGGGACAGGGAGAAATCAGCCCCAGCATTTT

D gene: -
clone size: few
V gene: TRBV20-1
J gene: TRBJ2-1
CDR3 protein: CSVHGSYNEQFF
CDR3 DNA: TGCAGTGTGCACGGCTCCTACAATGAGCAGTTCTTC

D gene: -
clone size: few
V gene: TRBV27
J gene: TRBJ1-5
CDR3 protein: CASSLTGVNNQPQHF
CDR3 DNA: TGTGCCAGCAGTTTGACAGGAGTCAACAATCAGCCCCAGCATTTT